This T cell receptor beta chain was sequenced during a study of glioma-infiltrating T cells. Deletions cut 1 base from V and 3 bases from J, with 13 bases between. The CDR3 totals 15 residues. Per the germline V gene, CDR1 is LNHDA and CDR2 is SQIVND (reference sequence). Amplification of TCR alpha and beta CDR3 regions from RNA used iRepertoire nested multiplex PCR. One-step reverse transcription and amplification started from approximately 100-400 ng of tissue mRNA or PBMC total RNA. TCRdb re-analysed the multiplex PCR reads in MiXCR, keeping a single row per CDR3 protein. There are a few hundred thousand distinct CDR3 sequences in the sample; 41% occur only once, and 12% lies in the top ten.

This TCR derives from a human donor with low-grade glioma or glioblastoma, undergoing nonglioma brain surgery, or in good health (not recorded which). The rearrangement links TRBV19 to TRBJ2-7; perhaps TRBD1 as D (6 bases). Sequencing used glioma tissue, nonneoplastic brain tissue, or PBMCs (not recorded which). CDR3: CASSIGWDNFYEQYF. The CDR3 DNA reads TGTGCCAGTAGTATAGGATGGGACAATTTCTACGAGCAGTACTTC.